This is a list of T cell receptor beta chains from one sample in a study of cytotoxic CD8 clonotypes in ibrutinib-treated CLL. The method was immunoSEQ multiplex PCR; TCRdb's version includes in-frame clones alone and lacks a portion of them. Among approximately 92,000 clones listed, approximately 77% were seen once. The sample in question was PBMCs, obtained after 24 months of ibrutinib treatment. These receptors were taken from a human donor with chronic lymphocytic leukemia. The CDR3 runs from the conserved cysteine through the conserved F or W. D genes are given only for firm matches. The size entry is marked missing in some rows and otherwise reads once, few, many or a size class.

d_gene	abundance	j_gene	v_gene	CDR3nt	CDR3aa
TRBD1	few	TRBJ1-2	TRBV28	TGTGCCAGCAGTTGGGGACAGGGGGCAAACTATGGCTACACCTTC	CASSWGQGANYGYTF
-	once	TRBJ2-5	TRBV30	TGTGCCTGGAGTACCCGACTGTACGTGGCTTGGACCCAGTACTTC	CAWSTRLYVAWTQYF
TRBD2	-	TRBJ2-1	TRBV11-2	TGTGCCAGCAGCTTAGGACTAGCGGAATACAATGAGCAGTTCTTC	CASSLGLAEYNEQFF
TRBD1	-	TRBJ1-1	TRBV6-1	TGTGCCAGCAGTGGGACAGGGTCATCGGCTTTCTTT	CASSGTGSSAFF
TRBD1	few	TRBJ2-7	TRBV7-8	TGTGCCAGCAGCCAGGGGGGACAGGGGCCCTACGAGCAGTACTTC	CASSQGGQGPYEQYF
TRBD1	few	TRBJ1-4	TRBV6-6	TGTGCCAGCAGTACCCCAGGGGGGGAAGGTGAAAAACTGTTTTTT	CASSTPGGEGEKLFF
-	-	TRBJ2-1	TRBV5-1	TGCGCCAGCAGCAGCCGGGCGAACAATGAGCAGTTCTTC	CASSSRANNEQFF
TRBD2	-	TRBJ2-7	TRBV11-2	TGTGCCAGCAGCTTTTCTGGTTCTGGGACTACCTACTACGAGCAGTACTTC	CASSFSGSGTTYYEQYF
-	-	TRBJ1-6	TRBV19	TGTGCCAGTAGTATCATGGTGGCCGGCCCTTATAATTCACCCCTCCACTTT	CASSIMVAGPYNSPLHF
-	-	TRBJ2-5	TRBV5-5	TGTGCCAGCAGCTTGGCGTACCAAGAGACCCAGTACTTC	CASSLAYQETQYF
TRBD1	-	TRBJ1-1	TRBV18	TGTGCCAGCTCACTTGGACAGGGTGGGTACACTGAAGCTTTCTTT	CASSLGQGGYTEAFF
TRBD1	-	TRBJ2-7	TRBV2	TGTGCCAGCAGTCCCAGGCGCTACCGGGACAGGGCGGACGAGCAGTACTTC	CASSPRRYRDRADEQYF
TRBD1	-	TRBJ1-1	TRBV7-8	TGTGCCAGCAGCTTAACATTCCTCCTGGACAGGCGGGGGAACACTGAAGCTTTCTTT	CASSLTFLLDRRGNTEAFF
TRBD2	few	TRBJ2-5	TRBV4-2	TGTGCCAGCAGCCAAGCCGGGACTAGCAAAGAGACCCAGTACTTC	CASSQAGTSKETQYF
-	-	TRBJ2-7	TRBV6-6	TGTGCCAGCAGTTACTCGTCCCCACTCGAGCAGTACTTC	CASSYSSPLEQYF
-	-	TRBJ2-1	TRBV5-1	TGCGCCAGCAGCTTCAGGGGTTACAATGAGCAGTTCTTC	CASSFRGYNEQFF
TRBD1	-	TRBJ1-4	TRBV7-7	TGTGCTAGCAGCCCCGGGACAGGGGGTAATGAAAAACTGTTTTTT	CASSPGTGGNEKLFF
-	-	TRBJ2-5	TRBV5-6	TGTGCCAGCATCCCGGGGGCCAACCAAGAGACCCAGTACTTC	CASIPGANQETQYF
TRBD2	-	TRBJ2-1	TRBV6-5	TGTGCCAGCAGTAGGAGGGGACTAGCGGGAGCTGAGCAGTTCTTC	CASSRRGLAGAEQFF
TRBD1	-	TRBJ1-2	TRBV19	TGTGCCAGTAGTATCATGGGACAGGGATCTAACTATGGCTACACCTTC	CASSIMGQGSNYGYTF
-	-	TRBJ1-1	TRBV5-1	TGCGCCAGCAGCCTGCCGGGGCCCGAGGCCACTGAAGCTTTCTTT	CASSLPGPEATEAFF
TRBD2	few	TRBJ2-7	TRBV27	TGTGCCAGCAGTTTATACGGGACTACCTACGAGCAGTACTTC	CASSLYGTTYEQYF
TRBD2	-	TRBJ2-3	TRBV18	TGTGCCAGCCTACGGGGGGGCCGGGGCACAGATACGCAGTATTTT	CASLRGGRGTDTQYF
-	-	TRBJ2-1	TRBV5-6	TGTGCCAGCAGCTTCGGGATCCATGAGCAGTTCTTC	CASSFGIHEQFF
TRBD2	once	TRBJ2-2	TRBV7-2	TGTGCCAGCAGCCCCGGCTGGGGAACGGGAGGGGCCGGGGAGCTGTTTTTT	CASSPGWGTGGAGELFF
-	many	TRBJ1-2	TRBV28	TGTGCCAGCAGTTTATCTCCCAGGGGTGGCTATGGCTACACCTTC	CASSLSPRGGYGYTF
-	-	TRBJ1-4	TRBV29-1	TGCAGCGCCATGCAGAGAACTAATGAAAAACTGTTTTTT	CSAMQRTNEKLFF
-	few	TRBJ1-3	TRBV15	TGTGCCACCAGCAGAGATCAGTCCACCATATATTTT	CATSRDQSTIYF
TRBD2	-	TRBJ2-5	TRBV5-4	TGTGCCAGCAGCCCGGGACTAGCAGTACAAGAGACCCAGTACTTC	CASSPGLAVQETQYF
TRBD2	-	TRBJ2-3	TRBV5-1	TGCGCCAGCAGTAATCAAGCGGGAACCGCAGATACGCAGTATTTT	CASSNQAGTADTQYF
-	-	TRBJ2-7	TRBV4-1	TGCGCCAGCAGCCAAGTATGGGCGAGCTCCTACGAGCAGTACTTC	CASSQVWASSYEQYF